This passage covers 20 T cell receptor beta chains from one sample sequenced in a study of cytomegalovirus exposure and HLA in healthy donors. A multiplex PCR was run with 60 Vbeta primers and 13 Jbeta primers. This table comes from immunoSEQ multiplex PCR, and its TCRdb copy is limited to in-frame clones, with some not included. This sample has some 84,000 clones, with roughly 80% found just once. Sequenced sample: PBMCs. The receptor source for this set is a boy under 18 in good health and CMV-seronegative.

This clone occurred a few times. The chain has TRBV7-6 and TRBJ2-7; 11 positions agree with TRBD2. Trimming removed 0 bases from V and 4 bases from J; junction bases left unmatched: 8. The length of the CDR3 is 17 residues. The germline CDR1 and CDR2 sequences are SGHVS and FNYEAQ. CDR3: CASSLAGLAGGVYEQYF. In DNA, the CDR3 is TGTGCCAGCAGCTTAGCGGGCCTAGCGGGAGGTGTTTACGAGCAGTACTTC.

This clone was recorded only once. The V call is TRBV18, the J call TRBJ2-1, with 7 bases aligning to TRBD1. J was trimmed by 16 bases and V by 3 bases; bases with no gene match: 15. There are 14 residues in the CDR3. Germline V gene sequence: CDR1 KGHSH, CDR2 LQKENI. CDR3 sequence reads: CASSPFGQETSSFF. In nucleotides, the CDR3 is TGTGCCAGCTCACCGTTCGGACAGGAGACCTCCTCCTTCTTC.

The chain combines TRBV7-9 with TRBJ2-5; D might be TRBD1 (5 bases). Trimming cost V 1 base and J 0 bases, with 9 bases left between them. From germline, CDR1 is SEHNR and CDR2 FQNEAQ (reference sequence). This CDR3 is built from 15 residues. CDR3 sequence reads: CASSLGRQYQETQYF. The CDR3 bases are TGTGCCAGCAGCTTAGGTCGACAGTACCAAGAGACCCAGTACTTC. Combining the CDR3 with reference TRBV7-9 and TRBJ2-5 gives the whole variable domain DTGVSQNPRHKITKRGQNVTFRCDPISEHNRLYWYRQTLGQGPEFLTYFQNEAQLEKSRLLSDRFSAERPKGSFSTLEIQRTEQGDSAMYLCASSLGRQYQETQYFGPGTRLLVL.

The V gene is TRBV5-1, the J gene TRBJ1-2, with unresolved D. Germline CDR1 is SGHRS and CDR2 is YFSETQ. This CDR3 has 13 residues. V gave up 4 bases and J gave up 8 bases, with 15 bases separating them. CDR3 DNA sequence: TGCGCCAGCAGCCCGGAGGGCGTCTCGGGCTACACCTTC. Translated, it gives CASSPEGVSGYTF. Together with reference TRBV5-1 and TRBJ1-2, the CDR3 gives the full variable domain: KAGVTQTPRYLIKTRGQQVTLSCSPISGHRSVSWYQQTPGQGLQFLFEYFSETQRNKGNFPGRFSGRQFSNSRSEMNVSTLELGDSALYLCASSPEGVSGYTFGSGTRLTVV.

The chain employs TRBV7-6 and TRBJ2-7; D ambiguous. The V end lost 0 bases, the J end lost 7 bases, and 10 bases lay between the germline ends. This CDR3 has 13 residues. The germline CDR1 and CDR2 sequences are SGHVS and FNYEAQ. The DNA for the CDR3 is TGTGCCAGCAGCTTAGCGTGGGCCGGAGAGCAGTACTTC. Translated, it gives CASSLAWAGEQYF.

The chain employs TRBV4-2 and TRBJ2-1, with 7 bases fitting TRBD2. J lost 6 bases, V lost 0 bases, and 5 bases had no gene match. The CDR3 contains 15 residues. Germline CDR1 LGHNA, CDR2 YNFKEQ. The DNA of the CDR3 is TGTGCCAGCAGCCAAGAGCAGGGAGGGAGCAATGAGCAGTTCTTC. Protein sequence: CASSQEQGGSNEQFF.

V usage is TRBV7-9 and J usage is TRBJ2-1; TRBD2 agrees at 9 bases. CDR1 SEHNR and CDR2 FQNEAQ come from the germline V gene (reference sequence). The ends lost 1 base at V and 7 bases at J; junction bases unmatched: 5. There are 15 residues in the CDR3. CDR3 residues: CASSLEERGVNEQFF. In nucleotides, the CDR3 is TGTGCCAGCAGCTTAGAGGAGCGGGGGGTTAATGAGCAGTTCTTC.

This chain connects TRBV5-4 to TRBJ1-1, with D perhaps TRBD1 (5 bases). V shed 4 bases and J shed 6 bases, with 16 bases lying between them. The length of the CDR3 is 14 residues. Germline values: CDR1 SGHNT, CDR2 YYREEE (reference sequence). The CDR3 sequence is CASSPAGRSAEAFF. The DNA for the CDR3 is TGTGCCAGCAGCCCCGCGGGGCGGTCCGCTGAAGCTTTCTTT.

CDR3 nucleotide sequence: TGTGCCAGCAGTGTAGCGCACTCTGGGGCCAACGTCCTGACTTTC. This codes for CASSVAHSGANVLTF. The chain employs TRBV6-4 and TRBJ2-6; TRBD2 is a possible D gene (5 bases). Germline-derived CDR1 and CDR2 are MRHNA and SNTAGT. This CDR3 has 15 amino acids. V gave up 4 bases and J gave up 0 bases, with 7 bases separating them.

This sequence joins TRBV4-3 and TRBJ2-1; TRBD1 is a possible D gene (5 bases). CDR1 is LGHNA, CDR2 YSLEER, per germline. V lost 3 bases, J lost 7 bases, and 7 bases lay in between. The CDR3 extends over 12 amino acids. Here the CDR3 DNA reads TGCGCCAGCAGCCAGAACAGGAATGAGCAGTTCTTC. Its protein product is CASSQNRNEQFF.

The V gene is TRBV6-5, the J gene TRBJ1-2; the match to TRBD1 covers 10 bases. There are 13 residues in the CDR3. Germline CDR1 is MNHEY and CDR2 is SVGAGI. J lost 5 bases, V lost 4 bases, and 1 base had no gene match. CDR3 bases: TGTGCCAGCAGTTTGGACAGGGGGTATGGCTACACCTTC. Its translation: CASSLDRGYGYTF.

The rearrangement uses TRBV5-8 and TRBJ1-2; D remains ambiguous. The CDR3 is 13 residues long. CDR1 SGHTS and CDR2 YDEGEE come from the germline V gene. V was pared by 4 bases and J by 8 bases, with 15 bases between. The CDR3 coding sequence is TGTGCCAGCAGCCCCGGACTTCTGGAGGGCTACACCTTC. Its translation: CASSPGLLEGYTF.

The chain combines TRBV30 with TRBJ1-4; no clear D. The V end lost 4 bases, the J end lost 0 bases, and 9 bases lay between the germline ends. CDR3 length equals 14 residues. Germline V gene lookup returns CDR1 GTSNPN and CDR2 SVGIG (reference sequence). The CDR3 nucleotides read TGTGCCTGGAAACATAACCCAACTAATGAAAAACTGTTTTTT. Protein sequence: CAWKHNPTNEKLFF.

The gene calls are TRBV5-6 and TRBJ2-3; no firm D call. The CDR3 is made up of 16 amino acids. Germline V gene data show CDR1 as SGHDT and CDR2 as YYEEEE. V dropped 4 bases and J dropped 8 bases, with 23 bases sitting between them. The CDR3 DNA follows: TGTGCCAGCAGCGGCGACTTGAAATATTCGTTGGCTACGCAGTATTTT. Translating gives CASSGDLKYSLATQYF.

This chain connects TRBV4-1 to TRBJ1-1, with D maybe TRBD1 (5 bases). The CDR3 covers 15 residues. Trimming left V 3 bases short and J 7 bases short, with 18 bases between. Germline values: CDR1 MGHRA, CDR2 YSYEKL. Written as DNA, the CDR3 is TGCGCCAGCAGCCAGGTTTCATCGGGGGGGATTGAAGCTTTCTTT. It translates to CASSQVSSGGIEAFF.

V is TRBV30 and J is TRBJ2-7; 8 positions match TRBD1. The trim removed 5 bases at V and 3 bases at J, leaving 3 bases unmatched. Germline CDR1 GTSNPN, CDR2 SVGIG (reference sequence). There are 12 residues in the CDR3. CDR3 nucleotide sequence: TGTGCCTGGGGACAGGGAGACTACGAGCAGTACTTC. It encodes CAWGQGDYEQYF.

CDR3 residues: CASSETTGWETQYF. The DNA of the CDR3 is TGTGCCAGCAGCGAGACTACCGGGTGGGAGACCCAGTACTTC. The gene calls are TRBV5-4 and TRBJ2-5; D possibly corresponds to TRBD2 (5 bases). The CDR3 runs to 14 residues. V was cut by 4 bases and J by 5 bases, with 15 bases left in between. In germline, CDR1 is SGHNT, CDR2 YYREEE (reference sequence).

This sequence joins TRBV6-5 and TRBJ1-4, with 7 bases matching TRBD1. The ends lost 10 bases at V and 0 bases at J; junction bases unmatched: 5. Per germline, CDR1 MNHEY and CDR2 SVGAGI. CDR3 size: 14 residues. CDR3 coding DNA: TGTGCCACCACCAGGGGGGCAACTAATGAAAAACTGTTTTTT. It specifies CATTRGATNEKLFF.

A single count supports this clone. V and J are TRBV19 and TRBJ2-7; a weak D match, TRBD2 (6 bases). The V end lost 3 bases, the J end lost 0 bases, and 9 bases lay between the germline ends. The CDR3 totals 14 residues. Per the germline V gene, CDR1 is LNHDA and CDR2 is SQIVND (reference sequence). The CDR3 nucleotides are TGTGCCAGTAGTATCCAGGGACTCTCCTACGAGCAGTACTTC. It is translated as CASSIQGLSYEQYF.

The gene calls are TRBV15 and TRBJ2-7; TRBD1 might be the D (5 bases). From germline, CDR1 is LNHNV and CDR2 YYDKDF (reference sequence). V lost 9 bases and J 1 base, leaving 13 bases between the germline ends. The CDR3 loop spans 13 amino acids. CDR3 nucleotides: TGTGCCACTTCGCAGGGAACGTCCTACGAGCAGTACTTC. Protein sequence: CATSQGTSYEQYF.